The present entry profiles one TCR beta chain with its context. Antigen specificity is unknown. This sample is drawn from a study of PD-L1 blockade in urothelial cancer. Study-wide background: The patients' atezolizumab therapy, 1,200 mg intravenously every 3 weeks, started in about 2014. About 85% of the roughly 29 patients were men whose urothelial cancer was bladder-origin. Blood yielded a median of 141,255 T cells per sample. Findings and caveats of the study: Where pretreatment blood TCR clonality fell below the median, better survival was predicted.

The CDR3 runs 15 residues. Germline V CDR1 and CDR2: MNHEY, SVGAGI. The trim removed 0 bases at V and 4 bases at J, leaving 4 bases unmatched. Produced via immunoSEQ multiplex PCR; TCRdb's table is partial and in-frame only. This sample yields roughly 49,000 clones, of which 70% to 90% are seen a single time; approximately 7.7% belongs to the top ten. Sequencing used PBMCs, obtained around atezolizumab (anti-PD-L1) treatment. The source is a man aged 55-75 years with urothelial cancer. This chain connects TRBV6-5 to TRBJ1-2; 8 nucleotides agree with TRBD1. CDR3 residues: CASSYSGQGGYGYTF. CDR3 nucleotides: TGTGCCAGCAGTTACTCCGGACAGGGCGGCTATGGCTACACCTTC.